This passage covers 2 T cell receptor beta chains from one sample sequenced in a study of blood T cell repertoires in COVID-19. Here immunoSEQ multiplex PCR was the method, and the copy in TCRdb shows in-frame clones only, minus some. Among 160,000 or so clones listed, around 80% were seen once. The sequencing sample was made of PBMCs or T cells enriched from blood (not recorded which). Receptors originate from a woman in her fifties or sixties who had recovered from COVID-19.

CDR3 protein: CASSPRPRDSYGYTF. CDR3 in DNA: TGTGCCAGCAGCCCCCGGCCCCGGGACAGCTATGGCTACACCTTC. The V gene is TRBV27, the J gene TRBJ1-2; 7 nucleotides agree with TRBD1. The V segment lost 6 bases and the J segment 4 bases; nucleotides outside the gene matches: 11. This CDR3 has 15 residues. CDR1 and CDR2 from the germline V gene are MNHEY and SMNVEV (reference sequence).

CDR3 loop: CASTLRTSTDTQYF. The CDR3, as DNA: TGTGCCAGCACTCTCCGGACTAGCACAGATACGCAGTATTTT. The chain carries TRBV2 and TRBJ2-3; D is possibly TRBD2 (5 bases). In germline, CDR1 is SNHLY, CDR2 FYNNEI. The CDR3 length is 14 residues. Trimming left V 7 bases short and J 0 bases short, with 11 bases between.